The rows below give T cell receptor beta chains drawn from one sample of a study of blood T cell repertoires in COVID-19. The data were produced by immunoSEQ multiplex PCR, yet TCRdb's version contains in-frame clones alone and is incomplete. This sample has more than 150,000 clones, with roughly 80% found just once. The sequenced sample was peripheral blood. The source of these receptors is a woman aged 80 or older with COVID-19, enrolled during active disease. The CDR3 runs from the conserved cysteine through the conserved F or W. A D gene is named only where the DNA matches it firmly. Size tells how often a clone was seen (once, few, many) or the class of an expanded clone, and some rows leave it out.

>.|TRBV19|TRBJ1-3|TRBD1
CASSLQGTVSGNTIYF
TGTGCCAGTAGTCTCCAAGGGACAGTCTCTGGAAACACCATATATTTT
>.|TRBV30|TRBJ1-1|.
CAWSWDYGAFF
TGTGCCTGGAGCTGGGACTACGGAGCTTTCTTT
>.|TRBV18|TRBJ1-2|.
CASSPRGTNRATGYGYTF
TGTGCCAGCTCACCGAGGGGGACGAACAGGGCTACCGGCTATGGCTACACCTTC
>.|TRBV6-5|TRBJ2-3|TRBD1
CASSYFTGTGTQYF
TGTGCCAGCAGTTACTTCACCGGGACAGGGACGCAGTATTTT
>.|TRBV9|TRBJ2-1|TRBD1
CASSGTGTYNEQFF
TGTGCCAGCAGCGGGACAGGGACCTACAATGAGCAGTTCTTC
>.|TRBV12-3/TRBV12-4|TRBJ2-1|.
CASSFLLRDKQFF
TGTGCCAGCAGTTTTCTCCTCAGGGACAAGCAGTTCTTC
>.|TRBV19|TRBJ1-4|.
CASTIQPSNEKLFF
TGTGCCAGTACCATACAACCCTCGAATGAAAAACTGTTTTTT
>.|TRBV27|TRBJ1-2|.
CASREGGQEGYTF
TGTGCCAGCAGGGAGGGGGGGCAGGAGGGCTACACCTTC
>.|TRBV3-1/TRBV3-2|TRBJ2-5|TRBD2
CASSQEIAGGGETQYF
TGTGCCAGCAGCCAAGAGATAGCGGGAGGCGGGGAGACCCAGTACTTC
>.|TRBV12-5|TRBJ1-2|.
CASGLNPPGAANYGYTF
TGTGCTAGTGGTCTGAACCCCCCAGGGGCCGCTAACTATGGCTACACCTTC
>.|TRBV7-7|TRBJ2-7|.
CASSFVAMGYEQYF
TGTGCTAGCAGCTTTGTAGCGATGGGTTACGAGCAGTACTTC
>few|TRBV12-3/TRBV12-4|TRBJ1-3|.
CASSWGGDTIYF
TGTGCCAGCAGTTGGGGGGGTGACACCATATATTTT
>.|TRBV12-3/TRBV12-4|TRBJ2-3|.
CASSLVSANTQYF
TGTGCCAGCAGTTTAGTTAGTGCGAATACGCAGTATTTT
>.|TRBV7-2|TRBJ2-7|TRBD2
CASSLGSGVYEQYF
TGTGCCAGCAGCTTAGGTAGCGGGGTCTACGAGCAGTACTTC
>once|TRBV5-5|TRBJ1-1|.
CASSLSPIEFMNTEAFF
TGTGCCAGCAGCTTGAGTCCGATAGAATTCATGAACACTGAAGCTTTCTTT
>.|TRBV9|TRBJ2-5|.
CASSPLGGGQETQYF
TGTGCCAGCAGCCCGCTGGGTGGCGGCCAAGAGACCCAGTACTTC
>.|TRBV29-1|TRBJ1-2|.
CSVEWGVGYTF
TGCAGCGTTGAGTGGGGGGTTGGCTACACCTTC
>.|TRBV28|TRBJ2-7|.
CASSFGLVDYEQYF
TGTGCCAGCAGTTTCGGACTCGTCGACTACGAGCAGTACTTC
>.|TRBV19|TRBJ2-2|TRBD2
CASSIGTSGIRELFF
TGTGCCAGTAGTATTGGGACTAGCGGGATCCGGGAGCTGTTTTTT
>.|TRBV7-8|TRBJ2-7|TRBD1
CASSSRQGQGEQYF
TGTGCCAGCAGCTCCAGACAGGGGCAGGGCGAGCAGTACTTC
>.|TRBV29-1|TRBJ1-2|.
CSVGLGGEGSSSYGYTF
TGCAGCGTTGGGCTCGGAGGTGAGGGCTCGTCCTCCTATGGCTACACCTTC
>once|TRBV20-1|TRBJ1-1|.
CSQTGNTEAFF
TGCAGTCAGACAGGGAACACTGAAGCTTTCTTT
>.|TRBV6-5|TRBJ1-1|TRBD1
CASGRTGGSITEAFF
TGTGCCAGCGGACGGACAGGGGGCTCGATCACTGAAGCTTTCTTT
>.|TRBV30|TRBJ1-1|TRBD1
CAWSKGTGPEAFF
TGTGCCTGGAGTAAGGGGACAGGGCCTGAAGCTTTCTTT
>.|TRBV2|TRBJ1-5|.
CASRGRTVGQPQHF
TGTGCCAGCAGGGGGCGGACAGTTGGTCAGCCCCAGCATTTT
>.|TRBV2|TRBJ2-3|TRBD1
CASKPGQGWPDTQYF
TGTGCCAGCAAGCCGGGACAGGGGTGGCCAGATACGCAGTATTTT
>.|TRBV6-1|TRBJ2-1|.
CASSEREAWPGNEQFF
TGTGCCAGCAGTGAGAGGGAGGCCTGGCCGGGAAATGAGCAGTTCTTC
>.|TRBV12-3/TRBV12-4|TRBJ2-7|.
CASSHRVNEQYF
TGTGCCAGCAGCCACAGGGTGAACGAGCAGTACTTC
>.|TRBV29-1|TRBJ2-1|.
CSVYGRGVSEQFF
TGCAGCGTTTACGGCAGGGGGGTTTCCGAGCAGTTCTTC
>.|TRBV6-4|TRBJ1-5|.
CASSADQGTNQPQHF
TGTGCCAGCAGCGCGGACCAGGGGACCAATCAGCCCCAGCATTTT
>.|TRBV19|TRBJ1-4|TRBD1
CASSMRDRPEKLFF
TGTGCCAGTAGTATGAGGGACAGGCCCGAAAAACTGTTTTTT
>.|TRBV5-1|TRBJ2-3|.
CASRGGPATSTDTQYF
TGCGCCAGCCGAGGCGGCCCAGCTACCAGCACAGATACGCAGTATTTT
>.|TRBV3-1/TRBV3-2|TRBJ2-7|.
CASSQVNSGEQYF
TGTGCCAGCAGCCAAGTCAATAGCGGAGAGCAGTACTTC
>.|TRBV3-1/TRBV3-2|TRBJ2-1|.
CASSQEGAEQFF
TGTGCCAGCAGCCAAGAGGGGGCTGAGCAGTTCTTC
>.|TRBV5-1|TRBJ2-7|TRBD2
CASRSREGPYEQYF
TGCGCCAGCAGAAGCCGGGAGGGTCCCTACGAGCAGTACTTC
>once|TRBV4-3|TRBJ2-3|TRBD2
CASSQDRASGYRTDTQYF
TGCGCCAGCAGCCAAGATCGAGCTAGCGGATACCGCACAGATACGCAGTATTTT
>few|TRBV30|TRBJ1-1|.
CAWKGVMNTEAFF
TGTGCCTGGAAGGGGGTCATGAACACTGAAGCTTTCTTT
>once|TRBV10-2|TRBJ2-5|TRBD1
CASRGRDRVETQYF
TGCGCCAGCAGGGGCCGGGACAGGGTAGAGACCCAGTACTTC
>.|TRBV19|TRBJ2-2|.
CASSSHRAGELFF
TGTGCCAGTAGTTCCCACAGGGCCGGGGAGCTGTTTTTT
>.|TRBV5-4|TRBJ2-3|TRBD2
CASSSRLAGKNTQYF
TGTGCCAGCAGCTCGCGACTAGCGGGAAAAAATACGCAGTATTTT
>few|TRBV7-9|TRBJ2-7|.
CASSLDSDTYEQYF
TGTGCCAGCAGCTTAGATAGCGACACCTACGAGCAGTACTTC
>.|TRBV6-6|TRBJ2-2|TRBD1
CASYQGQGRTGELFF
TGTGCCAGCTATCAAGGACAGGGGAGGACCGGGGAGCTGTTTTTT
>.|TRBV6-5|TRBJ1-5|.
CASSIWAHSRPQHF
TGTGCCAGCAGTATCTGGGCCCATTCGAGGCCCCAGCATTTT
>once|TRBV12-5|TRBJ1-1|TRBD1
CASGPGQGWNTEAFF
TGTGCTAGTGGTCCCGGACAGGGCTGGAACACTGAAGCTTTCTTT
>.|TRBV5-4|TRBJ1-2|TRBD1
CASSRTGEDGYTF
TGTGCCAGCAGCCGGACAGGGGAGGATGGCTACACCTTC
>.|TRBV7-9|TRBJ2-5|TRBD1
CASSFAKGGKETQYF
TGTGCCAGCAGCTTTGCGAAAGGGGGCAAAGAGACCCAGTACTTC
>few|TRBV5-6|TRBJ1-2|.
CASSLVRQTFYGYTF
TGTGCCAGCAGCTTGGTGAGACAAACCTTTTATGGCTACACCTTC
>.|TRBV6-5|TRBJ1-6|TRBD1
CASSYRGTGDSPLHF
TGTGCCAGCAGTTACAGGGGGACAGGGGATTCACCCCTCCACTTT
>few|TRBV5-6|TRBJ1-5|TRBD1
CASSLTGQGRQPQHF
TGTGCCAGCAGCTTGACGGGACAGGGGCGCCAGCCCCAGCATTTT
>.|TRBV7-9|TRBJ1-1|.
CASSLAGRGSGTEAFF
TGTGCCAGCAGCTTAGCAGGGAGGGGCTCAGGCACTGAAGCTTTCTTT
>.|TRBV2|TRBJ1-2|.
CASSLGYLGGYTF
TGTGCCAGCAGTCTAGGATACTTGGGTGGCTACACCTTC
>.|TRBV5-1|TRBJ2-3|TRBD2
CASSGGGLASTDTQYF
TGCGCCAGCAGCGGAGGGGGACTAGCCTCCACAGATACGCAGTATTTT